The 3 T cell receptor beta chains below all came from one sample that was sequenced in a study of cytomegalovirus exposure and HLA in healthy donors. A multiplex PCR was run with 60 Vbeta primers and 13 Jbeta primers. Repertoires were generated with immunoSEQ multiplex PCR, while TCRdb's copy carries only in-frame clones and drops some. This sample has about 150,000 clones, with around 84% found just once. The sequenced sample was PBMCs. Receptors were obtained from a man between 35 and 55 years old in good health and CMV-seropositive.

This chain joins TRBV5-1 and TRBJ1-5, with D maybe TRBD1 (5 bases). The CDR3 runs to 15 residues. V dropped 4 bases and J dropped 0 bases, with 11 bases sitting between them. Germline values: CDR1 SGHRS, CDR2 YFSETQ. The CDR3 nucleotides read TGCGCCAGCAGCACGTCGGGGGATAGCAATCAGCCCCAGCATTTT. Translation gives CASSTSGDSNQPQHF. Together with reference TRBV5-1 and TRBJ1-5, the CDR3 gives the full variable domain: KAGVTQTPRYLIKTRGQQVTLSCSPISGHRSVSWYQQTPGQGLQFLFEYFSETQRNKGNFPGRFSGRQFSNSRSEMNVSTLELGDSALYLCASSTSGDSNQPQHFGDGTRLSIL.

The genes are TRBV10-3 and TRBJ2-5, with 8 bases lining up with TRBD2. V lost 6 bases and J lost 4; bases outside the gene matches: 10. Germline loops: CDR1 ENHRY, CDR2 SYGVKD. This CDR3 has 15 residues. CDR3 sequence: CAISTPAGGGETQYF. In DNA, the CDR3 is TGTGCCATCAGCACCCCGGCGGGAGGTGGAGAGACCCAGTACTTC.

The chain combines TRBV7-2 with TRBJ2-5; 7 bases are a match to TRBD2. CDR1 and CDR2 from the germline V gene are SGHTA and FQGNSA. Losses at the gene ends were 0 bases for V and 7 bases for J; bases not matched to a gene: 5. The CDR3 covers 14 residues. CDR3 amino acids: CASSLAEAGRTQYF. CDR3 sequence (DNA): TGTGCCAGCAGCTTAGCCGAAGCGGGAAGGACCCAGTACTTC.